The 18 T cell receptor beta chains below were found in one sample sequenced in a study of human T cells and chemical hapten exposure. Time point defined: patch test 1, 2 weeks after DPC sensitization. Documented treatment: therapeutic diphenylcyclopropenone sensitization with weekly scalp DPC. Via MiXCR, TCRdb re-called the RACE reads, giving one row per CDR3 protein. The sample has about 380,000 distinct CDR3 sequences; approximately 5% are singletons. The starting material was whole blood, obtained in connection with sensitization to the hapten diphenylcyclopropenone (DPC). The receptors were gathered from a woman aged 45-65 years with alopecia areata. Some clones in this sample may be carry-over from other donors' samples.

The sample holds many counts of this clonotype. This chain uses TRBV28 with TRBJ1-3, with D tentatively TRBD1 (5 bases). Germline CDR1 reads MDHEN; CDR2 reads SYDVKM. The CDR3 extends over 16 amino acids. With 5 bases removed from V and 0 bases from J, the gap between germline ends came to 14 bases. CDR3 sequence (DNA): TGTGCCAGCAGTCTAACCTCCGGGGCCTCTGGAAACACCATATATTTT. This codes for CASSLTSGASGNTIYF.

This clonotype was found many times. The chain has TRBV5-1 and TRBJ2-1; D may be TRBD2 (5 bases). Germline loops: CDR1 SGHRS, CDR2 YFSETQ. There are 16 residues in the CDR3. Trimming took 4 bases from V and 3 from J, leaving 17 bases between them. The DNA for the CDR3 is TGCGCCAGCAGCAAGGGAGAGCGGCGGGTCTACAATGAGCAGTTCTTC. Protein product: CASSKGERRVYNEQFF. Full variable domain (outside the CDR3, taken from reference TRBV5-1 and TRBJ2-1): KAGVTQTPRYLIKTRGQQVTLSCSPISGHRSVSWYQQTPGQGLQFLFEYFSETQRNKGNFPGRFSGRQFSNSRSEMNVSTLELGDSALYLCASSKGERRVYNEQFFGPGTRLTVL.

There are many counts of this clonotype. This sequence joins TRBV7-9 and TRBJ2-5, with D possibly being TRBD2 (5 bases). CDR3 length equals 13 residues. Germline CDR1 is SEHNR and CDR2 is FQNEAQ (reference sequence). Trimming pared 2 bases from V and 3 bases from J, leaving 7 bases between. The CDR3, as DNA: TGTGCCAGCAGCTTAACCGGGGAAGAGACCCAGTACTTC. It encodes CASSLTGEETQYF.

This clonotype was found many times. The chain uses TRBV5-6 and TRBJ2-1; possibly TRBD1 for D (7 bases). Germline CDR1 and CDR2: SGHDT and YYEEEE. The CDR3 is 14 amino acids. V gave up 0 bases and J gave up 15 bases, with 19 bases separating them. The CDR3 DNA follows: TGTGCCAGCAGCTTGGACAGGGGATCTGAGGAGGGGTTCTTC. It translates to CASSLDRGSEEGFF.

The chain employs TRBV4-1 and TRBJ2-5; D may be TRBD2 (6 bases). Deletions cut 0 bases from V and 4 bases from J, with 12 bases between. CDR3 length equals 15 residues. Looked up from germline, CDR1 is MGHRA and CDR2 is YSYEKL. As DNA, the CDR3 is TGCGCCAGCAGCCAAGAAGGAGGGAAAGGAGAGACCCAGTACTTC. This translates into CASSQEGGKGETQYF.

Many counts were recorded for this clonotype. V is TRBV9 and J is TRBJ2-3, with D unresolved. Germline CDR1 SGDLS, CDR2 YYNGEE. Trimming stripped 2 bases from V and 1 base from J, with 8 bases between. The CDR3 covers 14 residues. The DNA for the CDR3 is TGTGCCAGCAGCGTGGCCCAGCGCACAGATACGCAGTATTTT. Its translation: CASSVAQRTDTQYF.

V usage is TRBV2 and J usage is TRBJ1-1; D remains ambiguous. The CDR3 loop spans 14 amino acids. Deletions cut 3 bases from V and 0 bases from J, with 8 bases between. Germline CDR1 is SNHLY and CDR2 is FYNNEI. The CDR3 DNA sequence: TGTGCCAGCAGTGATGTGAGAATGAACACTGAAGCTTTCTTT. Protein product: CASSDVRMNTEAFF. Full variable domain (rest looked up from reference TRBV2 and TRBJ1-1): EPEVTQTPSHQVTQMGQEVILRCVPISNHLYFYWYRQILGQKVEFLVSFYNNEISEKSEIFDDQFSVERPDGSNFTLKIRSTKLEDSAMYFCASSDVRMNTEAFFGQGTRLTVV.

This clonotype has ten or more counts. The chain carries TRBV12-3 or TRBV12-4 and TRBJ1-4, with a possible D match to TRBD1 (5 bases). V gave up 5 bases and J gave up 8 bases, with 15 bases separating them. This CDR3 is built from 14 residues. The CDR3: CASSNSGSGEKLFF. CDR3 nucleotides: TGTGCCAGCAGTAACTCAGGGTCTGGAGAAAAACTGTTTTTT.

This clonotype was seen a handful of times. The chain combines TRBV9 with TRBJ1-2; tentative D call: TRBD1 (5 bases). Germline CDR1 is SGDLS and CDR2 is YYNGEE. V was cut by 3 bases and J by 0 bases, with 6 bases left in between. The CDR3 runs 13 residues. As DNA, the CDR3 is TGTGCCAGCAGCGGGGGGTCTAACTATGGCTACACCTTC. Translation: CASSGGSNYGYTF.

Many counts were recorded for this clonotype. The V call is TRBV5-1, the J call TRBJ2-7; TRBD1 aligns across 7 bases. The length of the CDR3 is 16 residues. V gave up 0 bases and J gave up 5 bases; unmatched junction bases: 11. CDR1 and CDR2 (germline): SGHRS, YFSETQ. Here the CDR3 DNA reads TGCGCCAGCAGCTTGGGGCCGGGGACAGCCGTGGACGAGCAGTACTTC. This codes for CASSLGPGTAVDEQYF.

The sample holds many counts of this clonotype. The chain joins TRBV5-1 to TRBJ2-7; possible D gene TRBD2, 5 bases. This CDR3 has 14 residues. The germline gives CDR1 SGHRS, CDR2 YFSETQ. With 3 bases removed from V and 2 bases from J, the gap between germline ends came to 12 bases. The CDR3 nucleotides read TGCGCCAGCAGCTCCGCGGGCGGAACCTACGAGCAGTACTTC. It translates to CASSSAGGTYEQYF.

This clonotype was seen more than once but under ten times. The chain has TRBV2 and TRBJ2-7; D possibly corresponds to TRBD2 (6 bases). Germline loops: CDR1 SNHLY, CDR2 FYNNEI. V was shortened by 4 bases and J by 0 bases, with 13 bases between the two germline ends. The CDR3 contains 15 residues. DNA of the CDR3: TGTGCCAGCAGTGGTGCGGGATGGGACTCCTACGAGCAGTACTTC. This gives the protein CASSGAGWDSYEQYF.

There are a few counts of this clonotype. V gene TRBV4-3 combines with J gene TRBJ2-2; maybe TRBD2 (5 bases). Germline values: CDR1 LGHNA, CDR2 YSLEER. The CDR3 covers 15 residues. The V end lost 1 base, the J end lost 4 bases, and 10 bases lay between the germline ends. As DNA, the CDR3 is TGCGCCAGCAGCCAAGCCTGGGGAGTCACCGGGGAGCTGTTTTTT. Protein product: CASSQAWGVTGELFF.

This clonotype has at least ten counts. The V and J genes are TRBV14 and TRBJ2-7; 10 nucleotides line up with TRBD2. The V gene's germline CDR1 is SGHDN and CDR2 FVKESK. CDR3 length equals 16 residues. J lost 1 base, V lost 4 bases, and 7 bases had no gene match. The CDR3 loop is CASSPKLAGLSYEQYF. In DNA form, the CDR3 reads TGTGCCAGCAGCCCTAAACTAGCGGGGTTATCCTACGAGCAGTACTTC.

This clonotype appeared a few times. The CDR3 DNA reads as TGCAGTGCTAGAGATTATCGGGCTAGCGGGAACCGAGATACGCAGTATTTT. Amino acids: CSARDYRASGNRDTQYF. The chain is built from TRBV20-1 and TRBJ2-3, with 9 bases aligning to TRBD2. This CDR3 spans 17 amino acids. Germline-derived CDR1 and CDR2 are DFQATT and SNEGSKA (reference sequence). With 0 bases clipped from V and 5 bases from J, the junction kept 12 bases outside the gene matches.

This clonotype was observed many times. The V call is TRBV10-3, the J call TRBJ2-3, with 8 bases that match TRBD2. J was trimmed by 0 bases and V by 3 bases; bases with no gene match: 11. The length of the CDR3 is 18 residues. The V gene's germline CDR1 is ENHRY and CDR2 SYGVKD. DNA of the CDR3: TGTGCCATCAGTGATCGGGCGGGGGGCGTTACTAGCACAGATACGCAGTATTTT. This gives the protein CAISDRAGGVTSTDTQYF.

This clonotype has ten or more counts. This rearrangement joins TRBV7-6 to TRBJ2-7, with TRBD1 matching over 9 bases. Germline lookup yields CDR1 SGHVS and CDR2 FNYEAQ. J was trimmed by 2 bases and V by 5 bases; bases with no gene match: 1. This CDR3 is built from 13 residues. Here the CDR3 reads CASSRTGAYEQYF. CDR3 DNA: TGTGCCAGCAGCAGGACAGGGGCCTACGAGCAGTACTTC.

The chain combines TRBV2 with TRBJ2-4; 7 bases agree with TRBD2. Unmatched junction bases numbered 10, after V lost 3 bases and J lost 2 bases. Germline loops: CDR1 SNHLY, CDR2 FYNNEI. The length of the CDR3 is 17 residues. CDR3 region: CASSDDGGSGSKNIQYF. The CDR3 DNA is TGTGCCAGCAGTGATGATGGCGGGAGTGGATCCAAAAACATTCAGTACTTC.